These 16 T cell receptor beta chains were all obtained from the same sample, sequenced in a study of STAT3 mutations in large granular lymphocyte leukemia. Their recognized antigens are unknown. Overall study results and limits: Every T-LGLL patient had at least one immunodominant TCRbeta clonotype.

The data were produced by immunoSEQ multiplex PCR, yet TCRdb's version contains in-frame clones alone and is incomplete. The table shows approximately 30,000 clones, with over 65% occurring only once. Sequenced sample: peripheral blood mononuclear cells. All receptors derive from a woman between 45 and 65 years old with T-cell large granular lymphocyte leukemia. Some clones in this sample may be carry-over from other donors' samples.

Note on this clone: The same CDR3 also results from other DNA sequences found in this sample. The chain is built from TRBV5-1 and TRBJ2-3; D ambiguous. Germline V gives CDR1 SGHRS, CDR2 YFSETQ. V lost 0 bases and J lost 3, with 5 bases in between. The CDR3 runs to 13 residues. The CDR3 coding sequence is TGCGCCAGCAGCTTGGGGCGGACAGATACGCAGTATTTT. It codes for CASSLGRTDTQYF.

This rearrangement joins TRBV7-2 to TRBJ1-2; D gene uncertain. The CDR3 contains 11 residues. The V gene's germline CDR1 is SGHTA and CDR2 FQGNSA. Trimming took 5 bases from V and 4 from J, leaving 5 bases between them. CDR3: CASSPGYGYTF. The CDR3 region has the DNA TGTGCCAGCAGCCCGGGCTATGGCTACACCTTC.

DNA of the CDR3: TGCGCCAGCAGCCAAGGTACACCACTCTATAGCAATCAGCCCCAGCATTTT. Amino acids: CASSQGTPLYSNQPQHF. This chain connects TRBV4-1 to TRBJ1-5; no clear D. This CDR3 has 17 amino acids. Germline V lookup: CDR1 MGHRA, CDR2 YSYEKL. V shed 1 base and J shed 0 bases, with 13 bases lying between them.

The chain has TRBV28 and TRBJ1-2; 7 positions match TRBD1. The ends lost 6 bases at V and 3 bases at J; junction bases unmatched: 16. The CDR3 is 17 residues long. Germline V gene data show CDR1 as MDHEN and CDR2 as SYDVKM. CDR3 loop: CASSPDPTGTFHYGYTF. CDR3 sequence (DNA): TGTGCCAGCAGCCCCGACCCGACAGGGACCTTTCACTATGGCTACACCTTC.

The V call is TRBV5-5, the J call TRBJ1-1, with D possibly being TRBD1 (5 bases). The CDR3 is 15 amino acids. V lost 5 bases to trimming and J lost 8 bases, with 22 bases between them. Germline values: CDR1 SGHKS, CDR2 YYEKEE (reference sequence). CDR3: CASRDRDSRHLEAFF. The CDR3, as DNA: TGTGCCAGCAGGGACCGGGACTCTCGACATCTAGAAGCTTTCTTT.

Concerning this clone: The junction departs from germline at one end; a sequencing error may be responsible. The V call is TRBV28, the J call TRBJ1-2; 11 bases line up with TRBD1. The CDR3 covers 15 residues. CDR1 and CDR2 from the germline V gene are MDHEN and SYDVKM. CDR3 bases: TGTGCCAGCAGTATAGACGGGACAGGGGGACTTTTAGGCTTCTTC. Encoded protein: CASSIDGTGGLLGFF.

The chain links TRBV11-3 to TRBJ2-1, with unresolved D. The V and J ends lost 4 bases and 1 base respectively, with 8 bases between them. The CDR3 consists of 14 residues. Germline CDR1 SGHNT, CDR2 YENEEA. The CDR3 sequence: CASSSSLSYNEQFF. The CDR3 bases are TGTGCCAGCAGCTCCTCATTGTCCTACAATGAGCAGTTCTTC.

The J gene is TRBJ2-7, the V gene TRBV27; 8 bases are shared with TRBD2. Germline V CDR1 and CDR2: MNHEY, SMNVEV (reference sequence). The V segment lost 5 bases and the J segment 4 bases; nucleotides outside the gene matches: 10. The CDR3 totals 15 residues. The CDR3 coding sequence is TGTGCCAGCAGTCCACCGGGACTAGTTGGTTACGAGCAGTACTTC. Its protein product is CASSPPGLVGYEQYF.

The chain employs TRBV30 and TRBJ2-7; D is possibly TRBD2 (6 bases). V lost 0 bases to trimming and J lost 2 bases, with 17 bases between them. The CDR3 is made up of 16 amino acids. Germline values: CDR1 GTSNPN, CDR2 SVGIG (reference sequence). Here the CDR3 reads CAWSVPQRRVPYEQYF. The CDR3, as DNA: TGTGCCTGGAGTGTACCTCAACGGAGGGTACCCTACGAGCAGTACTTC.

The V gene is TRBV30, the J gene TRBJ1-2, with 9 bases that match TRBD1. V gave up 3 bases and J gave up 5 bases; unmatched junction bases: 7. CDR1 GTSNPN and CDR2 SVGIG come from the germline V gene (reference sequence). The CDR3 is 14 amino acids. CDR3 amino acids: CAWRIVGQGYGYTF. CDR3 sequence (DNA): TGTGCCTGGAGAATAGTCGGACAGGGGTATGGCTACACCTTC.

This sequence joins TRBV7-9 and TRBJ1-4; TRBD1 might be the D (6 bases). Germline V gives CDR1 SEHNR, CDR2 FQNEAQ (reference sequence). Trimming pared 2 bases from V and 7 bases from J, leaving 14 bases between. CDR3 length: 15 residues. The CDR3 protein is CASSLRQAEVEKLFF. CDR3 in DNA: TGTGCCAGCAGCTTAAGACAGGCGGAGGTTGAAAAACTGTTTTTT.

V and J are TRBV27 and TRBJ1-5, with 9 positions matching TRBD1. This CDR3 is built from 17 residues. Germline trimming cut 5 bases from V and 6 bases from J; bases unmatched to any gene: 14. Germline CDR1 is MNHEY and CDR2 is SMNVEV (reference sequence). The DNA of the CDR3 is TGTGCCAGCAGTCCAACCCCGGACAGGGGTCGGGGTCAGCCCCAGCATTTT. This translates into CASSPTPDRGRGQPQHF.

The V call is TRBV5-1, the J call TRBJ2-2; TRBD1 aligns across 7 bases. Per the germline V gene, CDR1 is SGHRS and CDR2 is YFSETQ. The V segment lost 4 bases and the J segment 2 bases; nucleotides outside the gene matches: 5. The CDR3 loop spans 15 amino acids. CDR3 coding DNA: TGCGCCAGCAGCCCTCGGGACAGCAACACCGGGGAGCTGTTTTTT. Translated, it gives CASSPRDSNTGELFF.

The rearrangement uses TRBV7-9 and TRBJ2-1, with D maybe TRBD2 (6 bases). The germline CDR1 and CDR2 sequences are SEHNR and FQNEAQ (reference sequence). V was shortened by 5 bases and J by 12 bases, with 26 bases between the two germline ends. The CDR3 has 16 amino acids. DNA for the CDR3: TGTGCCAGCAGCCCCGTCCGGGGGACCATCCCCGCACGGCAGTTCTTC. Protein: CASSPVRGTIPARQFF.

The gene calls are TRBV18 and TRBJ2-3; D remains ambiguous. Trimming stripped 3 bases from V and 2 bases from J, with 9 bases between. Germline loops: CDR1 KGHSH, CDR2 LQKENI. The CDR3 is 14 residues long. CDR3 amino acids: CASSPARSTDTQYF. DNA of the CDR3: TGTGCCAGCTCACCTGCGAGGTCCACAGATACGCAGTATTTT.

The V call is TRBV5-1, the J call TRBJ1-2; the match to TRBD1 covers 9 bases. The germline V gene encodes CDR1 SGHRS and CDR2 YFSETQ. The length of the CDR3 is 14 residues. J gave up 2 bases and V 2 bases, and 1 base lay outside the gene matches. CDR3 sequence: CASSFGTGNYGYTF. The CDR3 DNA sequence: TGCGCCAGCAGCTTTGGGACAGGGAACTATGGCTACACCTTC.